The 12 T cell receptor beta chains listed next were all sequenced from one sample in a study of blood T cell repertoires in COVID-19. Clones were read by immunoSEQ multiplex PCR, and TCRdb kept only the in-frame ones, dropping some. The repertoire includes tens of thousands of clones, 90% of them detected once, and 1.5% to 2% sits in the top ten. What was sequenced was peripheral blood. Receptors originate from a man between 60 and 70 years old with acute or convalescent COVID-19.

A single count supports this clone. The chain uses TRBV2 and TRBJ1-5, with TRBD1 identical over 7 bases. Germline V gene data show CDR1 as SNHLY and CDR2 as FYNNEI. V was clipped by 6 bases and J by 6 bases; unmatched bases: 8. The CDR3 consists of 14 residues. The CDR3 spells CASSGGQAGQPQHF. The CDR3 DNA reads as TGTGCCAGCAGCGGAGGACAGGCAGGTCAGCCCCAGCATTTT.

The chain links TRBV30 to TRBJ2-3, with TRBD1 identical over 10 bases. Germline V CDR1 and CDR2: GTSNPN, SVGIG (reference sequence). The CDR3 is 15 residues long. V lost 3 bases, J lost 4 bases, and 7 bases stayed unmatched. The DNA of the CDR3 is TGTGCCTGGAGGCCCACCGACAGGGGGCCAGATACGCAGTATTTT. Its translation is CAWRPTDRGPDTQYF.

This chain uses TRBV7-8 with TRBJ1-5; no clear D. The CDR3 is made up of 16 amino acids. The germline V and J ends were trimmed by 5 bases and 0 bases, with 14 bases remaining between them. CDR1 is SGHVS and CDR2 is FQNEAQ in the germline V gene. In nucleotides, the CDR3 is TGTGCCAGCAGCCCATTTACTCTACTTAGCAATCAGCCCCAGCATTTT. This translates into CASSPFTLLSNQPQHF.

The chain joins TRBV18 to TRBJ2-5; 12 bases agree with TRBD1. Per the germline V gene, CDR1 is KGHSH and CDR2 is LQKENI. The V gene end was trimmed by 2 bases and the J gene end by 5 bases; junction bases not matched to a gene: 3. The length of the CDR3 is 15 residues. The CDR3 DNA is TGTGCCAGCTCACCAGGGACAGGGGGCTTGGAGACCCAGTACTTC. It is translated as CASSPGTGGLETQYF.

The chain joins TRBV7-2 to TRBJ1-1; unclear D gene. Trimming pared 7 bases from V and 6 bases from J, leaving 21 bases between. This CDR3 region has 15 residues. Germline CDR1 and CDR2: SGHTA and FQGNSA. The CDR3, as DNA: TGTGCCAGCATCACGGGGAGGTGGTTGAATCCTGAAGCTTTCTTT. It is translated as CASITGRWLNPEAFF.

This chain connects TRBV29-1 to TRBJ1-6; TRBD1 matches 7 bases. The CDR3 loop spans 13 amino acids. CDR1 and CDR2 (germline): SQVTM, ANQGSEA. The V segment lost 6 bases and the J segment 6 bases; nucleotides outside the gene matches: 5. The CDR3: CSVGDSRNSPLHF. The CDR3 bases are TGCAGCGTAGGGGACAGCCGTAATTCACCCCTCCACTTT.

The chain recombines TRBV5-1 with TRBJ2-1; the D gene is possibly TRBD2 (5 bases). V lost 4 bases, J lost 12 bases, and 14 bases lay in between. The CDR3 extends over 12 amino acids. Germline V gene data show CDR1 as SGHRS and CDR2 as YFSETQ. The CDR3, as DNA: TGCGCCAGCAGCGCTGAGAGAGAGGGGCAGTTCTTC. Protein product: CASSAEREGQFF.

This chain uses TRBV7-8 with TRBJ2-3, with 9 bases matching TRBD2. The CDR3 totals 14 residues. Germline V gene data show CDR1 as SGHVS and CDR2 as FQNEAQ. Trimming cost V 0 bases and J 5 bases; bases outside gene matches: 0. The CDR3: CASSLAAGGDTQYF. DNA for the CDR3: TGTGCCAGCAGCTTAGCAGCGGGAGGAGATACGCAGTATTTT. Supplemented by reference TRBV7-8 and TRBJ2-3, the full variable domain reads GAGVSQSPRYKVAKRGQDVALRCDPISGHVSLFWYQQALGQGPEFLTYFQNEAQLDKSGLPSDRFFAERPEGSVSTLKIQRTQQEDSAVYLCASSLAAGGDTQYFGPGTRLTVL.

The rearrangement links TRBV3-1 (or the pseudogene TRBV3-2) to TRBJ2-6; possible D gene TRBD1, 6 bases. V shed 1 base and J shed 4 bases, with 17 bases lying between them. The CDR3 extends over 18 amino acids. Germline V gives CDR1 LGHDT, CDR2 YNNKEL (reference sequence). The CDR3 nucleotides read TGTGCCAGCAGCCAAGGACAGGCTCCGTTCCCCGGGGCCAACGTCCTGACTTTC. The encoded protein is CASSQGQAPFPGANVLTF.

This rearrangement joins TRBV6-5 to TRBJ2-1, with 8 bases lining up with TRBD2. With 8 bases clipped from V and 7 bases from J, the junction kept 4 bases outside the gene matches. This CDR3 region has 12 residues. Germline lookup yields CDR1 MNHEY and CDR2 SVGAGI. The CDR3 protein is CASYREGNEQFF. In nucleotides, the CDR3 is TGTGCCAGCTATCGGGAGGGGAATGAGCAGTTCTTC.

The chain uses TRBV9 and TRBJ2-1, with TRBD2 identical over 10 bases. Trimming took 4 bases from V and 8 from J; bases not matched to a gene: 12. CDR3 length: 16 residues. Germline-derived CDR1 and CDR2 are SGDLS and YYNGEE. For the CDR3, the DNA is TGTGCCAGCAGCTCCGACCTAGCGGGGGACCTGGATGAGCAGTTCTTC. Its protein is CASSSDLAGDLDEQFF. Supplemented by reference TRBV9 and TRBJ2-1, the full variable domain reads DSGVTQTPKHLITATGQRVTLRCSPRSGDLSVYWYQQSLDQGLQFLIQYYNGEERAKGNILERFSAQQFPDLHSELNLSSLELGDSALYFCASSSDLAGDLDEQFFGPGTRLTVL.

The chain has TRBV19 and TRBJ2-5; 8 bases map to TRBD1. This CDR3 is built from 16 residues. Per germline, CDR1 LNHDA and CDR2 SQIVND (reference sequence). The junction had 8 bases not matched to a gene; V was cut back by 3 bases and J by 2 bases. CDR3 bases: TGTGCCAGTAGTATCCGCAGGGACAGGCTACAAGAGACCCAGTACTTC. Amino acid sequence: CASSIRRDRLQETQYF.